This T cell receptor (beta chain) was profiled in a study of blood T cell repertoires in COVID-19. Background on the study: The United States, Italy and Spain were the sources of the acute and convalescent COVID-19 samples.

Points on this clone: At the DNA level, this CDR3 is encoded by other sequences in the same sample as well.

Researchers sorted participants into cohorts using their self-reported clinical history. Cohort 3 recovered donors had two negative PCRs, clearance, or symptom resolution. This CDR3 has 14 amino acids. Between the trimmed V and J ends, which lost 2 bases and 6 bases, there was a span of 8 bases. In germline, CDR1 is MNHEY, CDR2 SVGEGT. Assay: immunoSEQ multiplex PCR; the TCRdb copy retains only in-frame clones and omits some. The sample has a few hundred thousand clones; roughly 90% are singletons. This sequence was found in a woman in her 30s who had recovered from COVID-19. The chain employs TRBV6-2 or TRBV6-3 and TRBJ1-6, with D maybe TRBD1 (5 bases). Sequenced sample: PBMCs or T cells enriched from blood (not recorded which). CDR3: CASSYSGGNSPLHF. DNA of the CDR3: TGTGCCAGCAGTTACAGCGGGGGTAATTCACCCCTCCACTTT.